This TCR beta chain was sequenced in a study of shared clonotypes between healthy human individuals. Broader study findings: Roughly 4.6% of naive CD4 clonotypes were common to a handful of donors. In contrast to clonotypes shared by all four donors, non-shared clonotypes had lower generation probabilities. Inspection by rarefaction showed sorted-subset sequencing to be incomplete despite large depth.

This clone showed up just once. What it recognizes is unknown. CD45RO negativity and positive selection for CCR7 defined naive CD8 cells, a population that excluded terminally differentiated effector memory CD45RA+ cells. Germline CDR1 SGHTS, CDR2 YDEGEE. The CDR3 extends over 15 amino acids. V was shortened by 2 bases and J by 7 bases, with 18 bases between the two germline ends. TCRdb's copy holds only in-frame clones and misses some; the assay was immunoSEQ multiplex PCR. The table includes roughly 810,000 clones, about 97% detected once. The receptor's source is a man aged 25 to 45 in good health. The sample comprised naive CD8+ T cells sorted from blood. This chain links TRBV5-8 with TRBJ1-2; TRBD1 might be the D (5 bases). This CDR3 is CASSLRDLGRRGYTF. DNA for the CDR3: TGTGCCAGCAGCTTAAGGGACCTAGGTCGACGTGGCTACACCTTC.